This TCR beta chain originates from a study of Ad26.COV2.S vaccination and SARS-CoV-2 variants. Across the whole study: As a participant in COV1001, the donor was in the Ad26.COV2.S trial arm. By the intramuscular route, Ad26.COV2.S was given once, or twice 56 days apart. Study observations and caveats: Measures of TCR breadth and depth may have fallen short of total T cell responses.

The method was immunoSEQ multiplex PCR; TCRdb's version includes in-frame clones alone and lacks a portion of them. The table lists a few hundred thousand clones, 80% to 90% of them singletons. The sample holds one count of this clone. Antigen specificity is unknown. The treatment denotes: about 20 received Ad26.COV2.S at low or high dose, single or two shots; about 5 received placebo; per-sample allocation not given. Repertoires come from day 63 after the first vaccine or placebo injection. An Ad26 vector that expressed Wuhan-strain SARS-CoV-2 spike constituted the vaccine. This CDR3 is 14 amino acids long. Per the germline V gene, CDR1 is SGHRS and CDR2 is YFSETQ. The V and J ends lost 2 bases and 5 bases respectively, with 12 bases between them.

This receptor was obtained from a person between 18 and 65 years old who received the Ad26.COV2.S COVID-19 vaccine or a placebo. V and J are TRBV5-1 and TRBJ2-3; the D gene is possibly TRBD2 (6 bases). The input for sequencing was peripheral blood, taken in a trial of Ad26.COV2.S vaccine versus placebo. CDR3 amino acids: CASSFGGVGDTQYF. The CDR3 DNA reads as TGCGCCAGCAGCTTCGGCGGGGTAGGAGATACGCAGTATTTT.